The 19 T cell receptor beta chains in this list originate from one sample, sequenced in a study of PD-1 blockade in classical Hodgkin lymphoma. Every single patient, without exception, relapsed after autologous stem cell transplantation, and brentuximab vedotin exposure varied. Libraries were prepared by immunoSEQ multiplex PCR; TCRdb keeps only in-frame clonotypes and omits some of them. The top ten clones hold about 15% of a sample with around 66,000 clones, approximately 90% of them seen once. The specimen comprised peripheral blood mononuclear cells (PBMCs), sampled at baseline. These TCRs come from a human donor with classical Hodgkin lymphoma.

The chain couples TRBV27 to TRBJ2-2; 9 bases agree with TRBD2. Losses at the gene ends were 4 bases for V and 5 bases for J; bases not matched to a gene: 5. The CDR3 sequence is 15 residues long. Germline V CDR1 and CDR2: MNHEY, SMNVEV (reference sequence). The CDR3 DNA sequence: TGTGCCAGCAGTTCTAGCGGGGTTTTAACCGGGGAGCTGTTTTTT. It encodes CASSSSGVLTGELFF.

The chain is built from TRBV7-8 and TRBJ2-1; TRBD2 matches at 11 bases. The CDR3 consists of 16 residues. With V trimmed by 3 bases and J by 9 bases, 10 bases remained unmatched. Looked up from germline, CDR1 is SGHVS and CDR2 is FQNEAQ. The CDR3 sequence: CASSFLAGGLVFEQFF. For the CDR3, the DNA is TGTGCCAGCAGCTTCTTAGCGGGGGGGCTTGTGTTTGAGCAGTTCTTC.

This rearrangement joins TRBV2 to TRBJ2-5, with no clear D. Between the trimmed V and J ends, which lost 6 bases and 7 bases, there was a span of 18 bases. The length of the CDR3 is 14 residues. Germline loops: CDR1 SNHLY, CDR2 FYNNEI. CDR3 sequence: CASSADSTRGTQYF. The CDR3 DNA reads TGTGCCAGCAGCGCTGACTCCACCAGAGGGACCCAGTACTTC.

This chain joins TRBV6-6 and TRBJ2-7; TRBD1 matches at 10 bases. V lost 2 bases and J lost 5; bases outside the gene matches: 9. Germline V gives CDR1 MNHNY, CDR2 SVGAGI (reference sequence). This CDR3 is built from 16 residues. This CDR3 reads CASSYGAGTGDHEQYF. For the CDR3, the DNA is TGTGCCAGCAGTTACGGGGCCGGGACAGGGGACCACGAGCAGTACTTC.

V and J are TRBV11-2 and TRBJ1-1; the D gene is possibly TRBD1 (6 bases). The V gene lost 4 bases and the J gene lost 4 bases, with 16 bases spanning the gap. Per germline, CDR1 SGHAT and CDR2 FQNNGV. This CDR3 region has 15 residues. The CDR3 loop reads CASSSGLGAGTEAFF. CDR3 DNA sequence: TGTGCCAGCAGCTCCGGTCTGGGGGCGGGCACTGAAGCTTTCTTT.

In this sample, this clone turned up a few times. The chain employs TRBV2 and TRBJ2-1, with D possibly being TRBD2 (5 bases). V lost 1 base to trimming and J lost 2 bases, with 9 bases between them. This CDR3 has 15 amino acids. Germline CDR1 is SNHLY and CDR2 is FYNNEI. The CDR3 reads CASSEVSGAYNEQFF. The CDR3 DNA reads as TGTGCCAGCAGTGAAGTAAGCGGAGCCTACAATGAGCAGTTCTTC.

The chain couples TRBV15 to TRBJ1-6, with 7 bases matching TRBD1. From germline, CDR1 is LNHNV and CDR2 YYDKDF (reference sequence). V shed 6 bases, J shed 10 bases, and the junction held 12 bases outside the gene matches. The CDR3 loop spans 15 amino acids. CDR3 residues: CATRTAGQGESPLHF. CDR3 DNA sequence: TGTGCCACCAGGACGGCGGGGCAGGGGGAATCACCCCTCCACTTT.

The chain is built from TRBV11-2 and TRBJ1-2; 12 nucleotides align to TRBD1. Germline assignment: CDR1 SGHAT and CDR2 FQNNGV. Trimming at V came to 5 bases and at J to 7 bases, leaving 8 bases not matched to a gene. This CDR3 spans 15 amino acids. The CDR3 coding sequence is TGTGCCAGCAGCGTACGGGGACAGGGGGCGCGTGGCTACACCTTC. As protein: CASSVRGQGARGYTF. The variable domain in full, completed from reference TRBV11-2 and TRBJ1-2, reads EAGVAQSPRYKIIEKRQSVAFWCNPISGHATLYWYQQILGQGPKLLIQFQNNGVVDDSQLPKDRFSAERLKGVDSTLKIQPAKLEDSAVYLCASSVRGQGARGYTFGSGTRLTVV.

The CDR3 sequence: CASSRPGPGYGYTF. The CDR3 coding sequence is TGTGCCAGCAGCCGACCGGGGCCTGGCTATGGCTACACCTTC. This rearrangement joins TRBV11-2 to TRBJ1-2; weak D call: TRBD1 (5 bases). V gave up 5 bases and J gave up 4 bases, with 14 bases separating them. This CDR3 is built from 14 residues. CDR1 and CDR2 from the germline V gene are SGHAT and FQNNGV.

V and J are TRBV2 and TRBJ2-7; D is tentatively TRBD1 or TRBD2 (5 bases each). The CDR3 consists of 13 residues. V was trimmed by 6 bases and J by 2 bases, leaving 11 bases between them. Per the germline V gene, CDR1 is SNHLY and CDR2 is FYNNEI. Here the CDR3 DNA reads TGTGCCAGCAGATCCGGGACCACCTACGAGCAGTACTTC. Amino acids: CASRSGTTYEQYF.

The V and J genes are TRBV12-5 and TRBJ2-2; D is ambiguous. The ends were cut back, 5 bases at V and 3 bases at J, with 4 bases in the middle. CDR3 length equals 12 residues. Germline CDR1 is LGHNT and CDR2 is FRNRAP. As DNA, the CDR3 is TGTGCTAGTGGTCCCTACACCGGGGAGCTGTTTTTT. It yields the protein CASGPYTGELFF.

The chain links TRBV11-3 to TRBJ2-1; D might be TRBD2 (6 bases). Trimming stripped 5 bases from V and 0 bases from J, with 11 bases between. The length of the CDR3 is 15 residues. Germline CDR1 reads SGHNT; CDR2 reads YENEEA. CDR3 protein: CASSTAGTSYNEQFF. DNA for the CDR3: TGTGCCAGCAGCACCGCGGGGACCTCCTACAATGAGCAGTTCTTC.

V usage is TRBV9 and J usage is TRBJ2-1; 7 nucleotides line up with TRBD2. The trim removed 0 bases at V and 5 bases at J, leaving 5 bases unmatched. The CDR3 is 15 amino acids. Germline CDR1 reads SGDLS; CDR2 reads YYNGEE. In DNA, the CDR3 is TGTGCCAGCAGCGTAGACGCGGGGGACGACAATGAGCAGTTCTTC. This translates into CASSVDAGDDNEQFF.

The chain has TRBV19 and TRBJ2-2, with D perhaps matching TRBD1 (6 bases). V was pared by 8 bases and J by 2 bases, with 12 bases between. Germline CDR1 and CDR2: LNHDA and SQIVND (reference sequence). This CDR3 spans 14 amino acids. CDR3: CASLRTANTGELFF. In DNA form, the CDR3 reads TGTGCCAGTCTGAGGACAGCCAACACCGGGGAGCTGTTTTTT.

The chain couples TRBV18 to TRBJ1-5; D remains unclear. Germline values: CDR1 KGHSH, CDR2 LQKENI. The V gene lost 3 bases and the J gene lost 3 bases, with 15 bases spanning the gap. The CDR3 loop spans 16 amino acids. The CDR3 protein is CASSPVLLSNNQPQHF. The CDR3, as DNA: TGTGCCAGCTCACCGGTACTTCTTAGTAACAATCAGCCCCAGCATTTT.

This chain links TRBV5-6 with TRBJ2-1; D ambiguous. Germline V gene data show CDR1 as SGHDT and CDR2 as YYEEEE. V lost 4 bases, J lost 7 bases, and 9 bases lay in between. The CDR3 loop spans 12 amino acids. The CDR3 loop reads CASSQPRNEQFF. CDR3 sequence (DNA): TGTGCCAGCAGCCAGCCCAGAAATGAGCAGTTCTTC.

V usage is TRBV5-1 and J usage is TRBJ2-3, with D perhaps matching TRBD2 (5 bases). Trimming stripped 2 bases from V and 0 bases from J, with 7 bases between. CDR1 is SGHRS and CDR2 is YFSETQ in the germline V gene. The CDR3 runs 14 residues. CDR3 loop: CASSLLESTDTQYF. For the CDR3, the DNA is TGCGCCAGCAGCTTACTAGAGAGCACAGATACGCAGTATTTT.

CDR3 protein: CASSLFAGGETSGGYTF. The CDR3 DNA follows: TGTGCCAGCAGCTTATTCGCAGGGGGCGAAACATCTGGAGGCTACACCTTC. This chain links TRBV7-2 with TRBJ1-2, with 8 positions matching TRBD1. There are 17 residues in the CDR3. Trimming at V came to 2 bases and at J to 8 bases, leaving 16 bases not matched to a gene. The germline CDR1 and CDR2 sequences are SGHTA and FQGNSA.

This chain joins TRBV11-2 and TRBJ2-2; 8 bases are shared with TRBD2. The J segment lost 0 bases and the V segment lost 5 bases, leaving 8 bases of the junction unmatched. The CDR3 is 17 amino acids. Germline V gene sequence: CDR1 SGHAT, CDR2 FQNNGV. The DNA for the CDR3 is TGTGCCAGCAGCCCTGGTCGGGGGGGTACGAACACCGGGGAGCTGTTTTTT. Protein: CASSPGRGGTNTGELFF. The full variable domain, in which reference TRBV11-2 and TRBJ2-2 provide the parts outside the CDR3, is EAGVAQSPRYKIIEKRQSVAFWCNPISGHATLYWYQQILGQGPKLLIQFQNNGVVDDSQLPKDRFSAERLKGVDSTLKIQPAKLEDSAVYLCASSPGRGGTNTGELFFGEGSRLTVL.